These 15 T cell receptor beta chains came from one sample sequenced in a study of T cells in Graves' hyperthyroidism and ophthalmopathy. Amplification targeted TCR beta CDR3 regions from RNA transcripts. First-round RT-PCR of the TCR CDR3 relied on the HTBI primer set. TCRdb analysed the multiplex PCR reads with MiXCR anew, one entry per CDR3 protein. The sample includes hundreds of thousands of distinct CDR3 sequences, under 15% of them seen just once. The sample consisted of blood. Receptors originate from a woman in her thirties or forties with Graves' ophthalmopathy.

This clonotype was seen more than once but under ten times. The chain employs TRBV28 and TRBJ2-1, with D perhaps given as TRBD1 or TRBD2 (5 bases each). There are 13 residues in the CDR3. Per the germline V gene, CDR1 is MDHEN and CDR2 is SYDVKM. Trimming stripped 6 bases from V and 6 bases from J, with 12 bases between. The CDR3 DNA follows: TGTGCCAGCAGGGGACCTCCCTCCAATGAGCAGTTCTTC. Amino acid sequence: CASRGPPSNEQFF.

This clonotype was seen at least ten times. The CDR3 here is CASSYEGGTDTQYF. The CDR3 nucleotides read TGTGCCAGCAGTTACGAGGGGGGCACAGATACGCAGTATTTT. The chain combines TRBV6-5 with TRBJ2-3; D possibly corresponds to TRBD1 (6 bases). V was cut by 2 bases and J by 1 base, with 7 bases left in between. This CDR3 has 14 amino acids. CDR1 is MNHEY, CDR2 SVGAGI, per germline.

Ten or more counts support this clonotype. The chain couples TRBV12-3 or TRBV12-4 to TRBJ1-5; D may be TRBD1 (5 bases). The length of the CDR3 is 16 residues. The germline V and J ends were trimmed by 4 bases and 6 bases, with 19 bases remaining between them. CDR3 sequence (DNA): TGTGCCAGCAGTTCAGTCAAGGGGTTAATGAGTCAGCCCCAGCATTTT. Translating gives CASSSVKGLMSQPQHF.

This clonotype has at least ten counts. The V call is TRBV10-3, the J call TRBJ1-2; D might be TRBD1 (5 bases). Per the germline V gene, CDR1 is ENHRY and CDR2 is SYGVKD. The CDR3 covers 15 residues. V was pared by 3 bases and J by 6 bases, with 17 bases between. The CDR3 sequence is CAISDSQGYRNGYTF. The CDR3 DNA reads TGTGCCATCAGTGACTCCCAGGGTTATCGGAATGGCTACACCTTC.

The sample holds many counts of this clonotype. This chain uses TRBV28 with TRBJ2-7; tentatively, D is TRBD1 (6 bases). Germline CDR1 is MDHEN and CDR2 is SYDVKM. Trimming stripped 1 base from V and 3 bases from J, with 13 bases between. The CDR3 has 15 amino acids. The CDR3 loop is CASSLFLGANYEQYF. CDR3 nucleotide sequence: TGTGCCAGCAGTTTATTTCTGGGGGCGAACTACGAGCAGTACTTC. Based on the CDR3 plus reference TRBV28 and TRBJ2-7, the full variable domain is DVKVTQSSRYLVKRTGEKVFLECVQDMDHENMFWYRQDPGLGLRLIYFSYDVKMKEKGDIPEGYSVSREKKERFSLILESASTNQTSMYLCASSLFLGANYEQYFGPGTRLTVT.

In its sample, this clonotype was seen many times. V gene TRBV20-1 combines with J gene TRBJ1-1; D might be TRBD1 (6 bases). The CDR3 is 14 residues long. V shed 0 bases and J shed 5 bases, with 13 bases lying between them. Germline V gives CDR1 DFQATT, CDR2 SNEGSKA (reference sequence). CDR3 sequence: CSARETGGFTEAFF. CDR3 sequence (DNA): TGCAGTGCTAGAGAGACGGGGGGCTTTACTGAAGCTTTCTTT.

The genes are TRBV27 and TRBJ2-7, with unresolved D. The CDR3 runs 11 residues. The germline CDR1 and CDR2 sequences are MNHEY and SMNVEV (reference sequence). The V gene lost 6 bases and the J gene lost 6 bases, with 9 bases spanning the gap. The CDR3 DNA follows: TGTGCCAGCAGAAGAGAGTCCGAGCAGTACTTC. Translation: CASRRESEQYF.

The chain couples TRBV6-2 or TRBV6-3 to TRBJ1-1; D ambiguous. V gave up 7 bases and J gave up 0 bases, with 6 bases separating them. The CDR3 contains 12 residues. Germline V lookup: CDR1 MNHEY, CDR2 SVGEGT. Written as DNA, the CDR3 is TGTGCCAGCATGTGGTTGAACACTGAAGCTTTCTTT. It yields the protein CASMWLNTEAFF.

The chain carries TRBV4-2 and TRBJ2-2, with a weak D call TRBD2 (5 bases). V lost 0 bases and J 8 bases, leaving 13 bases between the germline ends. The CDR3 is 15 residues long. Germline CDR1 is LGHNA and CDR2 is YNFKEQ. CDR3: CASSQEDSPGGELFF. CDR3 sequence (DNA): TGTGCCAGCAGCCAAGAGGACTCTCCAGGAGGGGAGCTGTTTTTT.

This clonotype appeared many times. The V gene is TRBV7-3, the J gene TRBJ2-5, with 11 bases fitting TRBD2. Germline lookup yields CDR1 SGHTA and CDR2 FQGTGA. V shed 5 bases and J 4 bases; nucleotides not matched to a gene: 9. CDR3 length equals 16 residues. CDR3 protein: CASSPRLAGRLETQYF. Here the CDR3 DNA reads TGTGCCAGCAGCCCCAGACTAGCGGGAAGGTTAGAGACCCAGTACTTC.

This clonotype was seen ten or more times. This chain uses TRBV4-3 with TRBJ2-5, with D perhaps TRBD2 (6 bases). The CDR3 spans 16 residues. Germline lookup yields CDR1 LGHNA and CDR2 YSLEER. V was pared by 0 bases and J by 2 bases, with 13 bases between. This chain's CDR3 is CASSQDPGTPQETQYF. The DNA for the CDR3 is TGCGCCAGCAGCCAAGATCCCGGGACTCCACAAGAGACCCAGTACTTC.

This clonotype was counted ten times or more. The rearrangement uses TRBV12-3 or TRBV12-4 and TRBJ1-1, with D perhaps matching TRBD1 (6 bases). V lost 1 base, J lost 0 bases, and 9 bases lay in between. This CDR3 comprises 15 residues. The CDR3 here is CASSLGGGMNTEAFF. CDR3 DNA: TGTGCCAGCAGTTTAGGAGGGGGTATGAACACTGAAGCTTTCTTT.

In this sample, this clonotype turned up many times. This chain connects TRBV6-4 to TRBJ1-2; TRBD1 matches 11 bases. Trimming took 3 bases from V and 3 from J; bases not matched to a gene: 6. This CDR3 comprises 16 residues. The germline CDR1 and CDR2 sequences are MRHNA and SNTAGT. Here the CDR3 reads CASSDSRTGGYYGYTF. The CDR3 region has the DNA TGTGCCAGCAGTGATTCGAGGACAGGGGGCTACTATGGCTACACCTTC.

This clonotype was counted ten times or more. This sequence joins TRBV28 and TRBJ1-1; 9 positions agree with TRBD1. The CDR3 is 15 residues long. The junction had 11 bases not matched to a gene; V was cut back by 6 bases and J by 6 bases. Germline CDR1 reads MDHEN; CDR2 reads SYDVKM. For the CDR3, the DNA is TGTGCCAGCAGCCCTGGGGGGACAGGGTTATCTGAAGCTTTCTTT. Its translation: CASSPGGTGLSEAFF. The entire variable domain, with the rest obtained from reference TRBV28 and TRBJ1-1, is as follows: DVKVTQSSRYLVKRTGEKVFLECVQDMDHENMFWYRQDPGLGLRLIYFSYDVKMKEKGDIPEGYSVSREKKERFSLILESASTNQTSMYLCASSPGGTGLSEAFFGQGTRLTVV.

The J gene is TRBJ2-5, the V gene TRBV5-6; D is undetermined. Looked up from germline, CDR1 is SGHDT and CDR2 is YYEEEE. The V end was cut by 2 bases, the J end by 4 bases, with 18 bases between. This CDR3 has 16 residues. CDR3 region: CASSFGLRQGRETQYF. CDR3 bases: TGTGCCAGCAGCTTTGGGCTGCGACAAGGGCGAGAGACCCAGTACTTC.